The clone carrying this T cell receptor (beta chain) has at least ten counts. The data derive from a study of T-cell reconstitution after alpha-beta-depleted transplantation in children. A TCRbeta library incorporating unique molecular identifiers was prepared. TCRdb re-analysed the PCR reads in MiXCR, keeping a single row per CDR3 protein. This table has about 340,000 distinct CDR3 sequences, about a tenth appearing once. V gave up 0 bases and J gave up 2 bases, with 11 bases separating them. The CDR3 is made up of 14 amino acids. Germline V lookup: CDR1 DFQATT, CDR2 SNEGSKA (reference sequence). Material: PBMCs from the stem cell graft donor, obtained from the stem cell graft. The chain joins TRBV20-1 to TRBJ2-7; TRBD2 might be the D (5 bases). The TCR comes from a human donor who donated a stem cell graft to a child with acute lymphoblastic leukemia. The CDR3 DNA reads as TGCAGTGCTAGAGATCTGGTGACTACCTACGAGCAGTACTTC. The encoded protein is CSARDLVTTYEQYF.